This paragraph reports one T cell receptor beta chain. This entry comes from a study of OX40 agonist ivuxolimab in advanced cancers. Study context: The patients got ivuxolimab, which is an agonistic anti-OX40 (CD134) antibody. Patient treatment consisted of intravenous ivuxolimab administration every 2 weeks at 0.01 to 10 mg/kg. Checkpoint inhibitors had been given previously to 35% to 50% of patients.

Profiling relied on immunoSEQ multiplex PCR, and the TCRdb table lists in-frame clones only, not all of them. Of approximately 67,000 clones detected, about 84% appear once; the ten largest clones hold about 8.2%. Drawing of blood for sampling happened at baseline, at cycle 4 day 1, and at cycle 7 day 1. This CDR3 comprises 16 residues. The ends were cut back, 4 bases at V and 4 bases at J, with 16 bases in the middle. Germline CDR1 MDHEN, CDR2 SYDVKM. The sequence was collected from an adult with an advanced solid tumor such as melanoma, head and neck, liver or kidney cancer. The chain combines TRBV28 with TRBJ2-2; D may be TRBD1 or TRBD2 (5 bases each). Sequenced here: CD4+ or CD8+ T cells sorted from blood, sampled in a trial of the OX40 agonist ivuxolimab. The CDR3 is CASSSPGLQGTGELFF. The CDR3 nucleotides read TGTGCCAGCAGTTCCCCTGGACTCCAGGGCACCGGGGAGCTGTTTTTT.